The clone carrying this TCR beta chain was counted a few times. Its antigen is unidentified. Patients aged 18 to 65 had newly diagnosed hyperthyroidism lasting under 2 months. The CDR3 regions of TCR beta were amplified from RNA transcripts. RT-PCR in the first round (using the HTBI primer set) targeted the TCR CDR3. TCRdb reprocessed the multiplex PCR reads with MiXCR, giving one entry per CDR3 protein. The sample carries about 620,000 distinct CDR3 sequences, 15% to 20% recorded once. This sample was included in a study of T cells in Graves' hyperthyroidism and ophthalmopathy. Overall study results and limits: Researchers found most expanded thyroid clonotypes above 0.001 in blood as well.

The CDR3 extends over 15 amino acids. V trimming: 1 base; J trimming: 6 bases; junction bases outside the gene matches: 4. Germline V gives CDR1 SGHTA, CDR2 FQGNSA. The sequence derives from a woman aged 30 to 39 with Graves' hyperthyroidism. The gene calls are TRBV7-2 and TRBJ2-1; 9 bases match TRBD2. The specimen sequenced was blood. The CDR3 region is CASSLVSGGFNEQFF. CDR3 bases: TGTGCCAGCAGCTTAGTCAGCGGGGGGTTCAATGAGCAGTTCTTC.